The rows below give T cell receptor beta chains drawn from one sample of a study of shared clonotypes between healthy human individuals. Here immunoSEQ multiplex PCR was the method, and the copy in TCRdb shows in-frame clones only, minus some. This table has fewer than 2.5 million clones, 93% appearing once. Sequencing was performed on naive CD4+ T cells from PBMCs. The receptors originated from a man aged 18 to 30 in good health. Some clones in this sample may be carry-over from other donors' samples. Each CDR3 is given with its conserved first and last residue. The D gene is left open where the match is weak. Size tells how often a clone was seen (once, few, many) or the class of an expanded clone, and some rows leave it out.

v_gene	j_gene	d_gene	abundance	CDR3aa	CDR3nt
TRBV5-6	TRBJ2-5	TRBD2	NA	CASSLGLAVKETQYF	TGTGCCAGCAGCCTGGGACTAGCGGTTAAAGAGACCCAGTACTTC
TRBV28	TRBJ1-4	NA	NA	CASSPLKGVNEKLFF	TGTGCCAGCAGCCCCCTGAAGGGGGTTAATGAAAAACTGTTTTTT
TRBV7-2	TRBJ1-1	TRBD1	NA	CASSPRDRGPEAFF	TGTGCCAGCAGCCCCCGGGACAGGGGACCTGAAGCTTTCTTT
TRBV7-3	TRBJ2-2	NA	NA	CASSQQGGGDTGELFF	TGTGCCAGCAGCCAACAAGGAGGGGGCGACACCGGGGAGCTGTTTTTT
TRBV30	TRBJ1-1	NA	NA	CAWSVQRAPIAFF	TGTGCCTGGAGTGTACAAAGAGCCCCGATAGCTTTCTTT
TRBV7-9	TRBJ1-1	NA	NA	CASSAQSSEAFF	TGTGCCAGCAGCGCACAAAGTTCCGAAGCTTTCTTT
TRBV10-3	TRBJ2-2	NA	NA	CAITEKGPGTQNTGELFF	TGTGCCATCACAGAGAAGGGTCCCGGGACTCAGAACACCGGGGAGCTGTTTTTT
TRBV4-1	TRBJ2-3	TRBD2	once	CASSASSGQNTDTQYF	TGCGCCAGCAGCGCCTCTAGCGGCCAGAACACAGATACGCAGTATTTT
TRBV5-1	TRBJ2-3	NA	NA	CASSLPRGQGTDTQYF	TGCGCCAGCAGCTTGCCCCGAGGGCAGGGAACAGATACGCAGTATTTT
TRBV19	TRBJ1-2	NA	NA	CASAANYGYTF	TGTGCCAGTGCGGCTAACTATGGCTACACCTTC
TRBV6-4	TRBJ2-7	TRBD1	NA	CASSLVGQDPDEQYF	TGTGCCAGCAGTTTGGTGGGACAGGATCCCGACGAGCAGTACTTC
TRBV6-5	TRBJ2-1	NA	NA	CASSDWADNEQFF	TGTGCCAGCAGCGACTGGGCTGACAATGAGCAGTTCTTC
TRBV11-3	TRBJ2-7	NA	NA	CASSRGQSYEQYF	TGTGCCAGCAGCCGAGGACAGAGCTACGAGCAGTACTTC
TRBV2	TRBJ2-7	TRBD1	once	CASRRDRDEQYF	TGTGCCAGCAGACGGGACAGGGACGAGCAGTACTTC
TRBV19	TRBJ1-5	NA	NA	CASSIVDSNQPQHF	TGTGCCAGTAGTATAGTGGACAGCAATCAGCCCCAGCATTTT
TRBV18	TRBJ2-1	NA	NA	CASSPPRASSSYNEQFF	TGTGCCAGCTCACCACCTCGGGCCTCAAGCTCCTACAATGAGCAGTTCTTC
TRBV27	TRBJ1-2	NA	NA	CASSLSVGNGYTF	TGTGCCAGCAGTTTATCGGTCGGTAATGGCTACACCTTC
TRBV5-1	TRBJ1-2	NA	NA	CASSLGYQDPRRYGYTF	TGCGCCAGCAGCTTGGGGTATCAGGACCCAAGACGGTATGGCTACACCTTC
TRBV18	TRBJ2-1	TRBD2	NA	CASSPPGLAYGNEQFF	TGTGCCAGCTCACCACCGGGACTAGCATATGGCAATGAGCAGTTCTTC
TRBV5-1	TRBJ2-1	NA	NA	CASTTDSSYNEQFF	TGCGCCAGCACCACGGACAGCTCCTACAATGAGCAGTTCTTC
TRBV28	TRBJ2-7	NA	NA	CASSFGRAYEQYF	TGTGCCAGCAGTTTCGGTCGAGCCTACGAGCAGTACTTC
TRBV9	TRBJ2-7	TRBD1	NA	CASSVGPGGPYEQYF	TGTGCCAGCAGCGTGGGGCCAGGGGGCCCCTACGAGCAGTACTTC
TRBV5-1	TRBJ2-7	NA	NA	CASSLGAGWTYEQYF	TGCGCCAGCAGCTTGGGGGCAGGGTGGACCTACGAGCAGTACTTC
TRBV6-5	TRBJ1-5	NA	NA	CASSYRGNSNQPQHF	TGTGCCAGCAGTTATCGGGGAAATAGCAATCAGCCCCAGCATTTT
TRBV6-5	TRBJ2-7	NA	NA	CASSYGPSVSYEQYF	TGTGCCAGCAGTTACGGGCCTAGCGTCTCCTACGAGCAGTACTTC
TRBV5-6	TRBJ1-2	TRBD1	once	CASSWDRATGYTF	TGTGCCAGCAGCTGGGACAGAGCCACTGGCTACACCTTC
TRBV6-6	TRBJ2-2	TRBD1	NA	CASSSRQDRAGELFF	TGTGCCAGCAGTTCACGACAGGACAGGGCCGGGGAGCTGTTTTTT
TRBV2	TRBJ1-3	NA	NA	CASTREEGNTIYF	TGTGCCAGCACCAGAGAGGAGGGAAACACCATATATTTT
TRBV5-4	TRBJ2-1	TRBD2	once	CASSSGGAGVGNEQFF	TGTGCCTCCAGCTCGGGGGGAGCGGGAGTGGGTAATGAGCAGTTCTTC
TRBV28	TRBJ1-1	NA	NA	CASSSIANTEAFF	TGTGCCAGCAGTTCGATCGCGAACACTGAAGCTTTCTTT